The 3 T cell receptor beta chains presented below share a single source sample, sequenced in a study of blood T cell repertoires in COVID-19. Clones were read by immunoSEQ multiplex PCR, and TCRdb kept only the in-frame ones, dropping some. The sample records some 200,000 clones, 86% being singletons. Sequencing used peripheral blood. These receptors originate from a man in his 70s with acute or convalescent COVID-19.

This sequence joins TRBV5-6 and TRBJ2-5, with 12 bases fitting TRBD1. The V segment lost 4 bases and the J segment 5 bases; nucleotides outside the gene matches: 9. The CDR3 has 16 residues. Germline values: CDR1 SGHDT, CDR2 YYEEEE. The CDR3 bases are TGTGCCAGCAGCGAATCGGGGACAGGGGGCGCGGAGACCCAGTACTTC. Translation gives CASSESGTGGAETQYF.

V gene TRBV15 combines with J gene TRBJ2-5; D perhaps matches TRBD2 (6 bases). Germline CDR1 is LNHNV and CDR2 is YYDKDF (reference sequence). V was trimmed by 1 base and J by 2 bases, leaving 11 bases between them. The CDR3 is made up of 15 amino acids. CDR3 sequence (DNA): TGTGCCACCAGCAGAGGAACCGGGAGTCAAGAGACCCAGTACTTC. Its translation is CATSRGTGSQETQYF.

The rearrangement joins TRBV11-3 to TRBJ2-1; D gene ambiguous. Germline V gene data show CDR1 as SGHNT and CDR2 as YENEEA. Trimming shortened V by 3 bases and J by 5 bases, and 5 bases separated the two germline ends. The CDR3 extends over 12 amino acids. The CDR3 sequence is CASSLGHNEQFF. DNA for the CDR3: TGTGCCAGCAGCTTGGGCCACAATGAGCAGTTCTTC.